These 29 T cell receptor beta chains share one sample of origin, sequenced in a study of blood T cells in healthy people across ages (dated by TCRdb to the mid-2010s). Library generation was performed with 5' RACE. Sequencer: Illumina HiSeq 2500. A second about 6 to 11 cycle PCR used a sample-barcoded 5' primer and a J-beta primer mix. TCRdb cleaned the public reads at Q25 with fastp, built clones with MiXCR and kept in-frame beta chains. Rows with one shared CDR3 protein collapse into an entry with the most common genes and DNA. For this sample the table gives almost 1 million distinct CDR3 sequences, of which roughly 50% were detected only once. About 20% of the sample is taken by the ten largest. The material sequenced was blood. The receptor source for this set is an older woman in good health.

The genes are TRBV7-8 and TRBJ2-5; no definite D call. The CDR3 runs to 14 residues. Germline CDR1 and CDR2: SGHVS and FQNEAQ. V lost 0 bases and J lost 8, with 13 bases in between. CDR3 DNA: TGTGCCAGCAGCTTAGCGGTCGCAAGAGATACCCAGTACTTC. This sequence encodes CASSLAVARDTQYF.

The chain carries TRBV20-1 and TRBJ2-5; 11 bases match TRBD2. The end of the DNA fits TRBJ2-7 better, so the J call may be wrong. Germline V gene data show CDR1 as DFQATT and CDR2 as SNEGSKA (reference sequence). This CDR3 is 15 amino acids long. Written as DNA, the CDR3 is TGCAGTTCGCCCCGACTAGCGGGATCTCCAGGCGAGCAGTACTTC. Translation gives CSSPRLAGSPGEQYF.

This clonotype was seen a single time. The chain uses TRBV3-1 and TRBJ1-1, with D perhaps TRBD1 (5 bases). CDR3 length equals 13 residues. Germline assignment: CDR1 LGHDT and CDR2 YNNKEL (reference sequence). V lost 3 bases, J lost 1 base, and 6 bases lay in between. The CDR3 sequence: CASSHGQNTEAFF. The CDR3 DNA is TGTGCCAGCAGCCACGGACAGAACACTGAAGCTTTCTTT.

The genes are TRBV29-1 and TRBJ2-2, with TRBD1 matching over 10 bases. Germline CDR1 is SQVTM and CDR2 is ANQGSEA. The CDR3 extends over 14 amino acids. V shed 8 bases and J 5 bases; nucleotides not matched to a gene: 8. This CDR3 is CSTRDRGQTGELFF. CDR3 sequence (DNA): TGCAGCACAAGAGACAGGGGGCAAACCGGGGAGCTGTTTTTT.

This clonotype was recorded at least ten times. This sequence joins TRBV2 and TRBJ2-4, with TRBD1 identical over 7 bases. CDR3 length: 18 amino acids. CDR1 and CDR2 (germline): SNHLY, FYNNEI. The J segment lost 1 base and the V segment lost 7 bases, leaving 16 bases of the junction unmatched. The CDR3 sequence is CASMPLLTGVEAKNIQYF. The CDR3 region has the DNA TGTGCCAGCATGCCCCTCCTAACAGGGGTGGAGGCCAAAAACATTCAGTACTTC.

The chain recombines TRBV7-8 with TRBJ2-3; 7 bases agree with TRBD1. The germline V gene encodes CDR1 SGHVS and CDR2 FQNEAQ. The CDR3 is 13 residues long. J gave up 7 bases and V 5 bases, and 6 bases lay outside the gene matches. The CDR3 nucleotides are TGTGCCAGCAGCCCCTGGGACAGCAATACGCAGTATTTT. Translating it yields CASSPWDSNTQYF.

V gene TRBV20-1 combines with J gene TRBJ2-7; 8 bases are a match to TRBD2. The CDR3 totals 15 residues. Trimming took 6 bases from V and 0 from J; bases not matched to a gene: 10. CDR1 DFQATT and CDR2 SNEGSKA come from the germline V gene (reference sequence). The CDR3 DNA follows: TGCAGTGCCGAACAAAGCGGGAGATTCTCCTACGAGCAGTACTTC. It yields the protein CSAEQSGRFSYEQYF.

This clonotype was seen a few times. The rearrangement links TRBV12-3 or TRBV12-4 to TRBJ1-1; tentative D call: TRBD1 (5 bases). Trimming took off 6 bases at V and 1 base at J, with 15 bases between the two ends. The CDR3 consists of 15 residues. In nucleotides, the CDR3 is TGTGCCAGCAGGTCCCGGGGGTTTGAGAACACTGAAGCTTTCTTT. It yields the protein CASRSRGFENTEAFF.

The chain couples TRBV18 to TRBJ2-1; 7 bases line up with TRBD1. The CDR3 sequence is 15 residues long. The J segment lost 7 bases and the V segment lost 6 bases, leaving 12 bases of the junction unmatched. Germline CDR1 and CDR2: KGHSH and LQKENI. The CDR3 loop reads CASSLDRVRSNEQFF. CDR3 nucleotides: TGTGCCAGCTCGCTCGACAGGGTCCGGTCGAATGAGCAGTTCTTC.

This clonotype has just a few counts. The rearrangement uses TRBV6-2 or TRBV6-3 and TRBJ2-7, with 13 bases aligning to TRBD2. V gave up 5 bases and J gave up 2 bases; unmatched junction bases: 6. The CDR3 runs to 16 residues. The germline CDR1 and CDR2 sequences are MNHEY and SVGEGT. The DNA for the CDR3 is TGTGCCAGCAGTCCCTCCGGACTAGCGGGAGCCTACGAGCAGTACTTC. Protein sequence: CASSPSGLAGAYEQYF.

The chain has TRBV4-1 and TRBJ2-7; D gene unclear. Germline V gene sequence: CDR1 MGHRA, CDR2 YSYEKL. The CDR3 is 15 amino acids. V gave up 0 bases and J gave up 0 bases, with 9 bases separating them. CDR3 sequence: CASSQERAASYEQYF. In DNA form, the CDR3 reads TGCGCCAGCAGCCAAGAAAGGGCCGCCTCCTACGAGCAGTACTTC.

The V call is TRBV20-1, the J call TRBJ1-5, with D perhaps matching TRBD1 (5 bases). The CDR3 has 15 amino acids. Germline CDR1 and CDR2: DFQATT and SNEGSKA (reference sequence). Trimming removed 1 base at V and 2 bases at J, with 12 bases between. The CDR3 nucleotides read TGCAGTGCTAGAGGGGCAGGGAGGCGCAATCAGCCCCAGCATTTT. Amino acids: CSARGAGRRNQPQHF.

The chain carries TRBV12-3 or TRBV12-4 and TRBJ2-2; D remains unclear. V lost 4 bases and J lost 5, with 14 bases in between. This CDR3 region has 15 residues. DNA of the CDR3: TGTGCCAGCAGTTCCGCCGTCGGAGCTACCGGGGAGCTGTTTTTT. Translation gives CASSSAVGATGELFF.

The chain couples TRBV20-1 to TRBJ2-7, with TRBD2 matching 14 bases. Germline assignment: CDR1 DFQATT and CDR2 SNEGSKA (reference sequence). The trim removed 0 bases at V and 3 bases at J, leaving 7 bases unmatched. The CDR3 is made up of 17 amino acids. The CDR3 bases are TGCAGTGCTAGAGAGACTAGCGGGAGGGAGAATGGCTACGAGCAGTACTTC. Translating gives CSARETSGRENGYEQYF.

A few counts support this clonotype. CDR3 amino acids: CATQGEDTQYF. The CDR3 DNA reads as TGTGCCACCCAGGGGGAGGATACGCAGTATTTT. The chain uses TRBV24-1 and TRBJ2-3; 7 bases are a match to TRBD1. The CDR3 extends over 11 amino acids. Germline CDR1 is KGHDR and CDR2 is SFDVKD. Unmatched junction bases numbered 2, after V lost 9 bases and J lost 6 bases.

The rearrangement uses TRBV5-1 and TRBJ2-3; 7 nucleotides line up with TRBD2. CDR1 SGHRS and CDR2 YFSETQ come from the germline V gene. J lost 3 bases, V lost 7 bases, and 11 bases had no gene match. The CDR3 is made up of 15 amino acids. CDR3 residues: CASGDAGAQTDTQYF. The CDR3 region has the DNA TGCGCCAGCGGAGACGCGGGAGCTCAGACAGATACGCAGTATTTT.

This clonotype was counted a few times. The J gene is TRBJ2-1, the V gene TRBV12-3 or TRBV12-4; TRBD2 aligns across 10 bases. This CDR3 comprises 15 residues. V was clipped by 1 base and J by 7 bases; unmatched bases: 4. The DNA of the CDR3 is TGTGCCAGCAGTTTAGTTAGCGGGAGGTTGAATGAGCAGTTCTTC. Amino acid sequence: CASSLVSGRLNEQFF.

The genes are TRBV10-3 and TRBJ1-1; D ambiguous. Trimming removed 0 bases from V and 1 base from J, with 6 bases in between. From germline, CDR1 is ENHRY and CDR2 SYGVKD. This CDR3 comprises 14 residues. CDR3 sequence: CAISESRGNTEAFF. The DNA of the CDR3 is TGTGCCATCAGTGAGTCGCGAGGGAACACTGAAGCTTTCTTT.

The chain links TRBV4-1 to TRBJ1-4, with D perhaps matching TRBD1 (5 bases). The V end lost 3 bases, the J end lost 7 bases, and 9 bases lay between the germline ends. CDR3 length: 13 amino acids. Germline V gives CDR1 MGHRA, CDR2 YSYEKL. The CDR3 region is CASSQGPIEKLFF. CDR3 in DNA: TGCGCCAGCAGCCAGGGGCCGATTGAAAAACTGTTTTTT.

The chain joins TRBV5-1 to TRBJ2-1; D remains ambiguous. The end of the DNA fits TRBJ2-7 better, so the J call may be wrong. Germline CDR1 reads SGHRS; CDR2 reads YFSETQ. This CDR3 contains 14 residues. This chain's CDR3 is CASSLESSYNEQYF. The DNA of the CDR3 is TGCGCCAGCAGCTTGGAGAGCTCCTACAATGAGCAGTACTTC.

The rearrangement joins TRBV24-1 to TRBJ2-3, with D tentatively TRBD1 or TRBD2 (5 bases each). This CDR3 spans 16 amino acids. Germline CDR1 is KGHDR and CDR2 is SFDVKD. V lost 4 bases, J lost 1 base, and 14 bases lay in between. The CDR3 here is CATSDPFRGGTDTQYF. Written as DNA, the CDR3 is TGTGCCACCAGTGACCCCTTCCGAGGGGGCACAGATACGCAGTATTTT.

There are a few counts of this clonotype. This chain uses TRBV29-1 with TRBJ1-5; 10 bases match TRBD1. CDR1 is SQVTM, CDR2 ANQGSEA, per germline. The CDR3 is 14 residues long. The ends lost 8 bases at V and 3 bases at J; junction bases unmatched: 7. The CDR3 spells CSPPDRGSNQPQHF. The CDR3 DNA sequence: TGCAGCCCTCCGGACAGGGGGTCCAATCAGCCCCAGCATTTT.

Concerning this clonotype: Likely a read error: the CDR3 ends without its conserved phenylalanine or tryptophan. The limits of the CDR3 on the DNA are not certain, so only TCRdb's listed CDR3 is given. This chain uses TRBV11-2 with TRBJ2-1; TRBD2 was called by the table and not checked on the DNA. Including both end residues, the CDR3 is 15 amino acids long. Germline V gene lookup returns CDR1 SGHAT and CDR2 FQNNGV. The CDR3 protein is CASSQGLAGVGEQLY.

In DNA form, the CDR3 reads TGTGCCAGCAGCGAGGGAGGATACTCCTACGAGCAGTACTTC. Its translation is CASSEGGYSYEQYF. The chain has TRBV7-9 and TRBJ2-7; D possibly corresponds to TRBD2 (6 bases). This CDR3 spans 14 amino acids. V was shortened by 5 bases and J by 0 bases, with 11 bases between the two germline ends. Germline assignment: CDR1 SEHNR and CDR2 FQNEAQ (reference sequence).

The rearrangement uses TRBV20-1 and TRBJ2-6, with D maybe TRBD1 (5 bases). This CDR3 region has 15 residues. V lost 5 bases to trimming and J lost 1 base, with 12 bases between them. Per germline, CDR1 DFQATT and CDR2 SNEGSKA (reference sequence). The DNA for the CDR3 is TGCAGTGCTCCCAGGGTTACTTCTGGGGCCAACGTCCTGACTTTC. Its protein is CSAPRVTSGANVLTF.

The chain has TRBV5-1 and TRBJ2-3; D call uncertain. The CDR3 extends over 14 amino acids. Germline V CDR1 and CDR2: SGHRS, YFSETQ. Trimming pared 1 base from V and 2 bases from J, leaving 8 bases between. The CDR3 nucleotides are TGCGCCAGCAGCTTGTATAGCCTCACAGATACGCAGTATTTT. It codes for CASSLYSLTDTQYF.

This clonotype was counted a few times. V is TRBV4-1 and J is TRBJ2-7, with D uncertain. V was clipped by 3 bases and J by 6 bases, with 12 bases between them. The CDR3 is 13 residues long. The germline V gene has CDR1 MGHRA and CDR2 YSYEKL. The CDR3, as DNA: TGCGCCAGCAGCCAGCCTGGGGTAGCCGAGCAGTACTTC. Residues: CASSQPGVAEQYF.

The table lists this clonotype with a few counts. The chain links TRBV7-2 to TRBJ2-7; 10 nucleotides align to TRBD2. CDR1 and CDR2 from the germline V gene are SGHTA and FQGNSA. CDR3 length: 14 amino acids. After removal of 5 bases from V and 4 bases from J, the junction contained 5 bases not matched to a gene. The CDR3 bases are TGTGCCAGCAGCCGAAGCGGGAGGGGGTACGAGCAGTACTTC. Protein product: CASSRSGRGYEQYF.

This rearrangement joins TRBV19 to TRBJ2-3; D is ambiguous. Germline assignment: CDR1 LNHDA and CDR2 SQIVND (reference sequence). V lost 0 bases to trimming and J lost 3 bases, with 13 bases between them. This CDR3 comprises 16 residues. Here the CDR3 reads CASSIDPARWTDTQYF. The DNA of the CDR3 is TGTGCCAGTAGTATAGACCCCGCGCGGTGGACAGATACGCAGTATTTT.